Below, one T cell receptor beta chain is given with its context. What antigen it recognizes has not been identified. Base quality data are lacking; no much larger clone is found one base away. From V the trimming removes 0 bases and from J it removes 6 bases, while the gene matches leave 3 bases of the junction unaccounted for. CDR1 LGHNA and CDR2 YNFKEQ are derived from the germline V gene. Including the terminal cysteine and phenylalanine, the CDR3 comprises 15 residues. Only the CDR3 region is kept as DNA, spanning 45 bases read in frame from base 1. The data derive from a study of T cell repertoires in cytomegalovirus infection (dated by TCRdb to between 2018 and 2020). Looking at the study overall: Because public TCR beta signatures pointed to carriage of CMV infection together with the matching HLA type, the HLA type of each donor mattered for the analysis. What the authors observed across the whole study: Cumulative frequency of public TCR beta family members discriminated carriers of CMV infection plus the relevant HLA type in this cohort and an independent roughly 340-donor cohort. The ex vivo response was dominated by HLA-C-restricted CMV-specific TCR beta clonotypes, and the single most frequent clonotype in two of eight donors was supplied by these HLA-C-restricted clonotypes.

Reads for this sample came from an Illumina HiSeq 1500. TCRdb reworked the public reads: Q25 trimming with fastp, MiXCR clone assembly, productive beta chains retained. Identical CDR3 proteins give one entry, which carries the most common genes and DNA. This sample is represented by almost 500,000 distinct CDR3 sequences; roughly 10% of them were singletons. 10% to 13% of the sample rests with the top ten. The chain is encoded by TRBV4-2 joined to TRBJ2-2; 8 nucleotides in the junction match TRBD2. This clonotype was obtained from a human donor in good health (CMV status not recorded). Some clones in this sample may be carry-over from other donors' samples. Sequenced input: PBMCs. The CDR3 is CASSQETAGAGELFF. DNA sequence: TGTGCCAGCAGCCAAGAGACAGCGGGAGCCGGGGAGCTGTTTTTT.